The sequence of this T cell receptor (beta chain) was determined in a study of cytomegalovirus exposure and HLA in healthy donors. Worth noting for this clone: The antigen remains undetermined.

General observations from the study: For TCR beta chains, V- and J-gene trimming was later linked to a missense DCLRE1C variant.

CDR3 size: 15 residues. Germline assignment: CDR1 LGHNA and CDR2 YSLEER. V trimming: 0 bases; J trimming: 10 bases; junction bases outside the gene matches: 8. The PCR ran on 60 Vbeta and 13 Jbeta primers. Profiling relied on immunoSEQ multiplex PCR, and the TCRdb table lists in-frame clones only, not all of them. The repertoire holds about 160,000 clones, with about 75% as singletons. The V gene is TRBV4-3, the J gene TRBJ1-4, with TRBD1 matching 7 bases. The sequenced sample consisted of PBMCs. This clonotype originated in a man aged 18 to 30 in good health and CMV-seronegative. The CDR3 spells CASSQDFRGDGKLFF. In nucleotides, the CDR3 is TGCGCCAGCAGCCAAGATTTCAGGGGGGACGGAAAACTGTTTTTT.